One T cell receptor beta chain is described in this entry. The antigen is unknown. A junction end diverges from the germline sequence, so it may reflect a read error. This sample stems from a study of TIL therapy for anti-PD-1-resistant metastatic lung cancer. Study information: Progressing patients received lymphodepletion, expanded TIL infusion and IL-2. Points from the study as a whole: The baseline peripheral repertoire was partially replaced by infused TIL clonotypes that later decayed.

CDR3 length: 16 residues. The V gene's germline CDR1 is SGHRS and CDR2 YFSETQ. Sample time point: pre-treatment sample, taken before nivolumab and TIL therapy. The immunoSEQ assay was v3. This table comes from immunoSEQ multiplex PCR, and its TCRdb copy is limited to in-frame clones, with some not included. The sample lists about 50,000 clones; approximately 83% were seen once. This sequence joins TRBV5-1 and TRBJ1-2, with 9 bases that match TRBD1. Sequenced here: blood, sampled at baseline. The sequence was obtained from a person aged 25-80 years with non-small cell lung cancer. The CDR3 spells CASSLGPTGGDRVEAF. DNA of the CDR3: TGCGCCAGCAGCTTGGGCCCCACCGGCGGGGACAGGGTAGAGGCCTTC.